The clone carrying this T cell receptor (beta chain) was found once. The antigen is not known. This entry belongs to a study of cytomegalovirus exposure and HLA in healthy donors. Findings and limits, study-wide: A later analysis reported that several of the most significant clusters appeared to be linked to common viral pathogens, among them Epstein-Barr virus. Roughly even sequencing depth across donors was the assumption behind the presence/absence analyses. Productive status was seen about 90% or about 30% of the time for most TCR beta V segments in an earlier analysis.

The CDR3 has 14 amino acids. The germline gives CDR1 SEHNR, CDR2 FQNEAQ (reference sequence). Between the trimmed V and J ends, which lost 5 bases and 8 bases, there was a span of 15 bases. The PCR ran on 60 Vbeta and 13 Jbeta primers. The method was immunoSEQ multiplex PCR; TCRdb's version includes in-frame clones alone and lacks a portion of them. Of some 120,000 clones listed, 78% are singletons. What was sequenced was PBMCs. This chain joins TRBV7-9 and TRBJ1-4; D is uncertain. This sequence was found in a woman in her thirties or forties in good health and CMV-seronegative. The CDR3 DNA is TGTGCCAGCAGCCCGACCCTCGCCGGGGAAAAACTGTTTTTT. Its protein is CASSPTLAGEKLFF.